The 30 T cell receptor beta chains given below trace back to one sample, sequenced in a study of T-cell reconstitution after alpha-beta-depleted transplantation in children. The TCRbeta library was prepared with unique molecular identifiers. TCRdb used MiXCR to reprocess the PCR reads, holding one entry per CDR3 protein. This sample has almost 250,000 distinct CDR3 sequences, with about 23% found just once. This sample comprised PBMCs, obtained before TCRalphabeta/CD19-depleted stem cell transplant. The receptors come from a girl aged 2 to 10 with Fanconi anemia, due to receive a stem cell transplant.

This clonotype was recorded a few times. The chain joins TRBV15 to TRBJ2-7, with D tentatively TRBD1 or TRBD2 (5 bases each). There are 15 residues in the CDR3. With 0 bases removed from V and 5 bases from J, the gap between germline ends came to 14 bases. CDR1 and CDR2 from the germline V gene are LNHNV and YYDKDF (reference sequence). The CDR3 DNA reads as TGTGCCACCAGCAGAGATGGGGGATCGGCCGACGAGCAGTACTTC. Protein product: CATSRDGGSADEQYF.

The chain is built from TRBV20-1 and TRBJ2-1; 10 nucleotides agree with TRBD2. Germline V gene data show CDR1 as DFQATT and CDR2 as SNEGSKA (reference sequence). The CDR3 consists of 15 residues. V dropped 7 bases and J dropped 12; count of bases not matched to a gene: 18. The CDR3 loop is CSGNSPGLAGVRQFF. CDR3 nucleotide sequence: TGCAGTGGGAACTCCCCCGGGCTAGCGGGGGTACGGCAGTTCTTC.

The rearrangement links TRBV20-1 to TRBJ2-5; 7 bases agree with TRBD2. V shed 0 bases and J 9 bases; nucleotides not matched to a gene: 10. Per germline, CDR1 DFQATT and CDR2 SNEGSKA (reference sequence). The CDR3 spans 14 residues. Written as DNA, the CDR3 is TGCAGTGCTAGAGATTCGGGGGAGGGTCTGGCCCAGTACTTC. Protein: CSARDSGEGLAQYF.

In its sample, this clonotype was seen many times. The rearrangement links TRBV15 to TRBJ2-7, with 10 bases lining up with TRBD2. This CDR3 contains 15 residues. From germline, CDR1 is LNHNV and CDR2 YYDKDF (reference sequence). Trimming removed 3 bases from V and 3 bases from J; junction bases left unmatched: 5. CDR3 coding DNA: TGTGCCACCAGCAGTCGATTAGCGGGAGGCTACGAGCAGTACTTC. It encodes CATSSRLAGGYEQYF. The full variable domain, in which reference TRBV15 and TRBJ2-7 provide the parts outside the CDR3, is DAMVIQNPRYQVTQFGKPVTLSCSQTLNHNVMYWYQQKSSQAPKLLFHYYDKDFNNEADTPDNFQSRRPNTSFCFLDIRSPGLGDTAMYLCATSSRLAGGYEQYFGPGTRLTVT.

This clonotype was observed a few times. J is TRBJ1-2 and V is TRBV20-1; D is possibly TRBD1 (6 bases). CDR3 size: 12 residues. The V and J ends lost 7 bases and 5 bases respectively, with 14 bases between them. Germline CDR1 DFQATT, CDR2 SNEGSKA (reference sequence). In DNA form, the CDR3 reads TGCAGTGGTGGCGGCAGGGGTTATGGCTACACCTTC. Its translation is CSGGGRGYGYTF.

The CDR3 region is CATSDLPAGTEYTGELFF. CDR3 in DNA: TGTGCCACCAGTGATTTGCCCGCCGGGACGGAATACACCGGGGAGCTGTTTTTT. The J gene is TRBJ2-2, the V gene TRBV24-1; D tentatively fits TRBD1 or TRBD2 (5 bases each). CDR1 is KGHDR and CDR2 is SFDVKD in the germline V gene. The V end was cut by 0 bases, the J end by 3 bases, with 16 bases between. The CDR3 runs 18 residues.

The sample holds one count of this clonotype. The chain carries TRBV18 and TRBJ2-7; TRBD1 might be the D (5 bases). With 6 bases removed from V and 4 bases from J, the gap between germline ends came to 19 bases. The CDR3 consists of 15 residues. From germline, CDR1 is KGHSH and CDR2 LQKENI. This CDR3 reads CASSLDQGWSYEQYF. The CDR3 DNA reads TGTGCCAGCTCTCTTGACCAGGGTTGGTCTTACGAGCAGTACTTC.

This clonotype was seen repeatedly, ten times or more. This chain joins TRBV20-1 and TRBJ1-2; 8 bases agree with TRBD1. Germline V lookup: CDR1 DFQATT, CDR2 SNEGSKA (reference sequence). The CDR3 covers 13 residues. Germline trimming cut 1 base from V and 6 bases from J; bases unmatched to any gene: 4. The CDR3 loop reads CSARVRTGNGYTF. CDR3 DNA sequence: TGCAGTGCTAGAGTGAGGACAGGGAATGGCTACACCTTC.

The chain recombines TRBV4-1 with TRBJ2-7, with a tentative D call TRBD1 (6 bases). The CDR3 has 20 amino acids. Germline loops: CDR1 MGHRA, CDR2 YSYEKL. Trimming shortened V by 0 bases and J by 3 bases, and 27 bases separated the two germline ends. For the CDR3, the DNA is TGCGCCAGCAGCCAAGATTGGCGGACAGTTTTATCGGGACGGATCTACGAGCAGTACTTC. This encodes CASSQDWRTVLSGRIYEQYF.

This clonotype has only a few counts. This sequence joins TRBV5-1 and TRBJ2-7; weak D call: TRBD1 (6 bases). Trimming removed 3 bases at V and 3 bases at J, with 16 bases between. In germline, CDR1 is SGHRS, CDR2 YFSETQ. This CDR3 spans 15 amino acids. CDR3 coding DNA: TGCGCCAGCAGCTCCACTCCAGGACAGCTCTACGAGCAGTACTTC. This codes for CASSSTPGQLYEQYF.

As DNA, the CDR3 is TGTGCCAGCAGTTTAACACAGGGCCTCTCCTACGAGCAGTACTTC. Its translation is CASSLTQGLSYEQYF. The rearrangement uses TRBV28 and TRBJ2-7; D is perhaps TRBD1 (6 bases). The V end lost 2 bases, the J end lost 0 bases, and 11 bases lay between the germline ends. Germline values: CDR1 MDHEN, CDR2 SYDVKM. This CDR3 has 15 residues.

The rearrangement uses TRBV23-1 and TRBJ2-7; 8 nucleotides line up with TRBD2. TRBV23-1 is treated as an ORF (open reading frame) with a function not yet certain. J was trimmed by 0 bases and V by 2 bases; bases with no gene match: 9. The CDR3 runs 17 residues. CDR3 nucleotides: TGCGCCAGCAGTCAACCCCGGAAGACTAGCGCCTCCTACGAGCAGTACTTC. Translation gives CASSQPRKTSASYEQYF.

The chain couples TRBV12-3 or TRBV12-4 to TRBJ2-1; 7 bases fit TRBD2. The V and J ends lost 6 bases and 7 bases, in that order; junction bases with no gene match: 12. This CDR3 is built from 15 residues. The CDR3 DNA reads TGTGCCAGCAGGGGGAGGACTAGTTTCGGGAATGAGCAGTTCTTC. Protein product: CASRGRTSFGNEQFF.

The chain joins TRBV12-5 to TRBJ2-6, with a weak D call TRBD1 (7 bases). This CDR3 has 19 residues. Per the germline V gene, CDR1 is LGHNT and CDR2 is FRNRAP. V lost 3 bases, J lost 0 bases, and 18 bases lay in between. CDR3 region: CASGFAGQSPPSGANVLTF. In nucleotides, the CDR3 is TGTGCTAGTGGTTTCGCGGGACAGTCCCCACCCTCTGGGGCCAACGTCCTGACTTTC.

The chain uses TRBV4-1 and TRBJ2-1, with 8 bases lining up with TRBD2. The V segment lost 1 base and the J segment 5 bases; nucleotides outside the gene matches: 4. The CDR3 is 15 amino acids. Looked up from germline, CDR1 is MGHRA and CDR2 is YSYEKL. CDR3 sequence (DNA): TGCGCCAGCAGCCAAGCGGGACTAGGACACAATGAGCAGTTCTTC. Encoded protein: CASSQAGLGHNEQFF.

This clonotype was counted many times. The V and J genes are TRBV5-1 and TRBJ2-1, with D hard to call. The CDR3 is made up of 14 amino acids. Germline V gives CDR1 SGHRS, CDR2 YFSETQ. V was cut by 1 base and J by 7 bases, with 12 bases left in between. The CDR3 DNA reads as TGCGCCAGCAGCTTGTTTAGTGGTGGAAATGAGCAGTTCTTC. This encodes CASSLFSGGNEQFF.

This clonotype was recorded at least ten times. V usage is TRBV18 and J usage is TRBJ2-1; 8 bases align to TRBD2. The CDR3 consists of 16 residues. J was trimmed by 3 bases and V by 0 bases; bases with no gene match: 4. From germline, CDR1 is KGHSH and CDR2 LQKENI. The CDR3 DNA follows: TGTGCCAGCTCACCACCGACGGGGGGGGACTACAATGAGCAGTTCTTC. Its translation: CASSPPTGGDYNEQFF. Supplemented by reference TRBV18 and TRBJ2-1, the full variable domain reads NAGVMQNPRHLVRRRGQEARLRCSPMKGHSHVYWYRQLPEEGLKFMVYLQKENIIDESGMPKERFSAEFPKEGPSILRIQQVVRGDSAAYFCASSPPTGGDYNEQFFGPGTRLTVL.

The J gene is TRBJ2-7, the V gene TRBV20-1; D possibly corresponds to TRBD1 (6 bases). The CDR3 contains 14 residues. The V gene lost 0 bases and the J gene lost 4 bases, with 13 bases spanning the gap. Germline lookup yields CDR1 DFQATT and CDR2 SNEGSKA (reference sequence). The CDR3 protein is CSARDQGNWYEQYF. CDR3 DNA sequence: TGCAGTGCTAGAGACCAGGGGAACTGGTACGAGCAGTACTTC.

This clonotype has only a few counts. The chain links TRBV29-1 to TRBJ2-2; D is unresolved. Trimming removed 7 bases from V and 2 bases from J, with 11 bases in between. The CDR3 length is 13 residues. In germline, CDR1 is SQVTM, CDR2 ANQGSEA. CDR3 DNA sequence: TGCAGCGCCCTGGGTCATAACACCGGGGAGCTGTTTTTT. Translation: CSALGHNTGELFF.

The chain recombines TRBV28 with TRBJ2-6; no clear D. Trimming removed 5 bases at V and 0 bases at J, with 8 bases between. CDR1 MDHEN and CDR2 SYDVKM come from the germline V gene. The CDR3 has 15 amino acids. Here the CDR3 DNA reads TGTGCCAGCAGTCGAGTTCTCTCTGGGGCCAACGTCCTGACTTTC. It specifies CASSRVLSGANVLTF.

This clonotype was detected ten times or more. This chain links TRBV20-1 with TRBJ1-2, with unresolved D. V shed 3 bases and J shed 1 base, with 9 bases lying between them. Germline CDR1 reads DFQATT; CDR2 reads SNEGSKA (reference sequence). The CDR3 runs 13 residues. In DNA form, the CDR3 reads TGCAGTGCTAGCAGTAGGATTAACTATGGCTACACCTTC. This sequence encodes CSASSRINYGYTF.

DNA for the CDR3: TGTGCCAGCAGCTTAGTGGTAGGTTGGGCCTACGAGCAGTACTTC. This translates into CASSLVVGWAYEQYF. V usage is TRBV7-2 and J usage is TRBJ2-7; D not certain. CDR1 SGHTA and CDR2 FQGNSA come from the germline V gene. V was shortened by 1 base and J by 2 bases, with 12 bases between the two germline ends. This CDR3 is 15 amino acids long.

This clonotype was recorded many times. Here the CDR3 reads CSVDPNRDSGLGETQYF. In DNA form, the CDR3 reads TGCAGCGTTGACCCTAACCGGGACAGCGGCCTGGGGGAGACCCAGTACTTC. The chain uses TRBV29-1 and TRBJ2-5; TRBD1 agrees at 7 bases. Germline V lookup: CDR1 SQVTM, CDR2 ANQGSEA. The trim removed 3 bases at V and 5 bases at J, leaving 18 bases unmatched. CDR3 length: 17 residues.

This clonotype was recorded a few times. The V call is TRBV29-1, the J call TRBJ1-2; TRBD1 aligns across 11 bases. CDR3 length: 13 residues. CDR1 is SQVTM, CDR2 ANQGSEA, per germline. V shed 5 bases, J shed 6 bases, and the junction held 5 bases outside the gene matches. CDR3 amino acids: CSVYWDRGNGYTF. The CDR3 DNA sequence: TGCAGCGTTTACTGGGACAGGGGGAATGGCTACACCTTC.

This clonotype was observed many times. CDR3 amino acids: CATTKSSTDTQYF. The DNA of the CDR3 is TGTGCCACCACCAAGTCTAGCACAGATACGCAGTATTTT. The genes are TRBV15 and TRBJ2-3; no clear D gene. CDR1 and CDR2 from the germline V gene are LNHNV and YYDKDF (reference sequence). This CDR3 spans 13 amino acids. V lost 7 bases to trimming and J lost 0 bases, with 8 bases between them.

This clonotype was picked up many times. The CDR3 protein is CASSYSTAGVQPQHF. For the CDR3, the DNA is TGTGCCAGCAGTTACTCGACGGCAGGGGTTCAGCCCCAGCATTTT. This chain links TRBV6-5 with TRBJ1-5; TRBD1 might be the D (6 bases). V was shortened by 0 bases and J by 6 bases, with 12 bases between the two germline ends. The CDR3 length is 15 residues. In germline, CDR1 is MNHEY, CDR2 SVGAGI.

Ten or more counts support this clonotype. The chain joins TRBV29-1 to TRBJ2-7; 7 bases match TRBD1. CDR3 length equals 13 residues. J lost 3 bases, V lost 8 bases, and 10 bases had no gene match. Germline V lookup: CDR1 SQVTM, CDR2 ANQGSEA. CDR3 sequence reads: CSYRTGSVYEQYF. CDR3 bases: TGCAGCTACAGGACAGGATCCGTCTACGAGCAGTACTTC.

This clonotype was observed at least ten times. The chain has TRBV20-1 and TRBJ2-5, with a weak D call TRBD2 (5 bases). The CDR3 is 15 residues long. The V gene's germline CDR1 is DFQATT and CDR2 SNEGSKA (reference sequence). Trimming removed 3 bases from V and 6 bases from J, with 20 bases in between. This CDR3 reads CSASLWKKGRKTQYF. The CDR3 nucleotides are TGCAGTGCTAGTCTCTGGAAGAAAGGGAGAAAGACCCAGTACTTC.

This clonotype was detected a few times. The genes are TRBV20-1 and TRBJ2-2; possibly TRBD2 for D (6 bases). Trimming cost V 0 bases and J 7 bases, with 15 bases left between them. The CDR3 is 15 residues long. The germline CDR1 and CDR2 sequences are DFQATT and SNEGSKA (reference sequence). DNA of the CDR3: TGCAGTGCTAGAGATCTCACCGGGACTGGCGGGGAGCTGTTTTTT. This gives the protein CSARDLTGTGGELFF.

This clonotype was observed a few times. The chain couples TRBV29-1 to TRBJ2-5; 8 bases fit TRBD2. CDR3 length: 13 amino acids. J gave up 4 bases and V 3 bases, and 4 bases lay outside the gene matches. In germline, CDR1 is SQVTM, CDR2 ANQGSEA. CDR3 sequence: CSVEAGGGETQYF. In nucleotides, the CDR3 is TGCAGCGTTGAGGCGGGGGGCGGAGAGACCCAGTACTTC. Supplemented by reference TRBV29-1 and TRBJ2-5, the full variable domain reads SAVISQKPSRDICQRGTSLTIQCQVDSQVTMMFWYRQQPGQSLTLIATANQGSEATYESGFVIDKFPISRPNLTFSTLTVSNMSPEDSSIYLCSVEAGGGETQYFGPGTRLLVL.